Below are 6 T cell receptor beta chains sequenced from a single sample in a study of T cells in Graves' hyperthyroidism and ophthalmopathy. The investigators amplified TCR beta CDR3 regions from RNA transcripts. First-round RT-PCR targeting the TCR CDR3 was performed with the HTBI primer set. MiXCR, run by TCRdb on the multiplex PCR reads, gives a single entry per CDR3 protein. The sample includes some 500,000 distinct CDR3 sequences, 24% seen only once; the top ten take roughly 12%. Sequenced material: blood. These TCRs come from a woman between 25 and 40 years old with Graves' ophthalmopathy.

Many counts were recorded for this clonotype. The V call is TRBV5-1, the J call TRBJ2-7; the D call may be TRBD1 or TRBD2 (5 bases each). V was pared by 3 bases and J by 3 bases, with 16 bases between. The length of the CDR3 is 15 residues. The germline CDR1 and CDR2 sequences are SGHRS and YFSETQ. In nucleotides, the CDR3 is TGCGCCAGCAGCTCGGGGACCGCTTATCGCTACGAGCAGTACTTC. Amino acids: CASSSGTAYRYEQYF.

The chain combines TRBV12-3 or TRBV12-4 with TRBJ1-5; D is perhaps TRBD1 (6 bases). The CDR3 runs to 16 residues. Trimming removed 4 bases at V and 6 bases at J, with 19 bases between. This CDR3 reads CASSYTGRWVSQPQHF. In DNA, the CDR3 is TGTGCCAGCAGTTATACAGGGCGCTGGGTTAGTCAGCCCCAGCATTTT.

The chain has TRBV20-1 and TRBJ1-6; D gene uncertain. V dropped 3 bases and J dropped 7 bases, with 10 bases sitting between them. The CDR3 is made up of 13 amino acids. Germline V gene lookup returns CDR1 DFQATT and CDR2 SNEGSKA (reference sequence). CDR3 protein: CSASHRSNSPLHF. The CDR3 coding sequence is TGCAGTGCTAGCCACCGATCAAATTCACCCCTCCACTTT.

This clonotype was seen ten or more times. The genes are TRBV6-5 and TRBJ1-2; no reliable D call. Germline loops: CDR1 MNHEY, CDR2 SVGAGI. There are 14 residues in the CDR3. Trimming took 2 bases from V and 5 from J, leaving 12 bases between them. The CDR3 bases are TGTGCCAGCAGTTACGATGGGTCGCATTATGGCTACACCTTC. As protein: CASSYDGSHYGYTF.

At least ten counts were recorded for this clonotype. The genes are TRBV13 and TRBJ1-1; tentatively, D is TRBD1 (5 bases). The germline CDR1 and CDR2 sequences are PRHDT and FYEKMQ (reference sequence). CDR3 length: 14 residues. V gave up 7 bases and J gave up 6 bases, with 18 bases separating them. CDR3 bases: TGTGCCAGCACCTACACGGGGGAGGACTCTGAAGCTTTCTTT. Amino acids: CASTYTGEDSEAFF.

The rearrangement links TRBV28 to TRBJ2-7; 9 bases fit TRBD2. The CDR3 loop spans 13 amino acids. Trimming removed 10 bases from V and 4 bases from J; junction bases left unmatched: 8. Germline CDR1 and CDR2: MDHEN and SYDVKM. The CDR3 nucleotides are TGTGCCACCAACTGGCTAGCGGGGTACGAGCAGTACTTC. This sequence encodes CATNWLAGYEQYF.